This T cell receptor (beta chain) was retrieved from a study of T cells after yellow fever vaccination. This clonotype has more than one count but fewer than ten. Its antigen remains unidentified. Regarding the study as a whole: Most clones from primary vaccination were detected again post-booster (almost 98% CD4, more than 85% CD8). Among all clonotypes, a small share was observed in both CD4 and CD8 compartments.

The CDR3 extends over 15 amino acids. Germline V gene data show CDR1 as SGHRS and CDR2 as YFSETQ. Germline trimming cut 0 bases from V and 5 bases from J; bases unmatched to any gene: 3. A process of 5'RACE template switching, which added a universal primer site and UMIs, was used to make TCR cDNA. TCRdb analysed the 5' RACE reads with MiXCR anew, one entry per CDR3 protein. Here the sample spans almost 600,000 distinct CDR3 sequences, less than 15% being singletons. The source material was PBMCs, sampled on the day of the yellow fever booster vaccination. The V call is TRBV5-1, the J call TRBJ2-1, with 9 bases that match TRBD2. The receptor was isolated from a man aged 30 to 45 who received the YFV17D yellow fever vaccine. CDR3 residues: CASSLVAGVHNEQFF. CDR3 nucleotide sequence: TGCGCCAGCAGCTTGGTAGCGGGAGTGCACAATGAGCAGTTCTTC.